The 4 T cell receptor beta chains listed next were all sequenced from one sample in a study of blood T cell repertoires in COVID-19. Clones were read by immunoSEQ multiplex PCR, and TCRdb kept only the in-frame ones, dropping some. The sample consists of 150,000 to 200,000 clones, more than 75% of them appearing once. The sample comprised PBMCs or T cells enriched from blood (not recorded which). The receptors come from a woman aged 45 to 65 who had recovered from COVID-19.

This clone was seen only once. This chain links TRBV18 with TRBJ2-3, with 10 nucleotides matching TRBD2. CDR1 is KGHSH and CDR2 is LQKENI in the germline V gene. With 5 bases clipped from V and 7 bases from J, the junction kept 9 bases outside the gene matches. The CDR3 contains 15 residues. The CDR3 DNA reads TGTGCCAGCTCAATTTCAGCGGGGGGGCGGAATACGCAGTATTTT. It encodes CASSISAGGRNTQYF.

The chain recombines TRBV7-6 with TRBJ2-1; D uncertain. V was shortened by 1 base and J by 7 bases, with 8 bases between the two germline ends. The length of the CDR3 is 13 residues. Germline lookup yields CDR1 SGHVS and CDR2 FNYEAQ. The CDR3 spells CASSLGYLNEQFF. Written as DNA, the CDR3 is TGTGCCAGCAGCTTAGGGTATCTAAATGAGCAGTTCTTC.

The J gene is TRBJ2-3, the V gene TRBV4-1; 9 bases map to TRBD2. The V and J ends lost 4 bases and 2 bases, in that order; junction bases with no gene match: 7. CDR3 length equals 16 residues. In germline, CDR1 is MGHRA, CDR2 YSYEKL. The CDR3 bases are TGCGCCAGCAGCCGGCGACTAGCGGTAATCACAGATACGCAGTATTTT. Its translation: CASSRRLAVITDTQYF.

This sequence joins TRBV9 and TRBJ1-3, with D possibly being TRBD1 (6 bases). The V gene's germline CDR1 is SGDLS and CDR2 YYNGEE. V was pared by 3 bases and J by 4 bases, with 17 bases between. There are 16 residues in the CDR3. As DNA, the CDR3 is TGTGCCAGCAGCGCACGACAGGCCACTACGGGAAACACCATATATTTT. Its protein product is CASSARQATTGNTIYF. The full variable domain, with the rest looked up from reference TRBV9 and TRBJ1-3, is DSGVTQTPKHLITATGQRVTLRCSPRSGDLSVYWYQQSLDQGLQFLIQYYNGEERAKGNILERFSAQQFPDLHSELNLSSLELGDSALYFCASSARQATTGNTIYFGEGSWLTVV.